These T cell receptor beta chains were read from a single sample in a study of CD8 T cells in ankylosing spondylitis. MiXCR, run by TCRdb on the 5' RACE reads, gives a single entry per CDR3 protein. This sample has roughly 240,000 distinct CDR3 sequences, with approximately 30% found just once. The source material was blood, either unsorted or a sorted T cell fraction (not recorded which). These receptors were obtained from a male donor with ankylosing spondylitis or in good health (not recorded which). Both conserved end residues are part of each CDR3. The D gene is left open where the match is weak. Expanded clones are given a class, and other clones once, few, many or no size at all.

TRBD2	NA	TRBV6-1	TRBJ2-5	CASTEGGHQETQYF	TGTGCCAGCACGGAGGGAGGGCACCAAGAGACCCAGTACTTC
NA	few	TRBV5-5	TRBJ2-3	CASSLGVTQYF	TGTGCCAGCAGCTTGGGGGTTACGCAGTATTTT
NA	NA	TRBV5-1	TRBJ1-4	CASSLVGDGEKLFF	TGCGCCAGCAGCTTGGTAGGGGATGGCGAAAAACTGTTTTTT
TRBD2	NA	TRBV7-2	TRBJ2-3	CASSWVAGGPDTQYF	TGTGCCAGCAGCTGGGTAGCGGGGGGGCCAGATACGCAGTATTTT
TRBD1	NA	TRBV20-1	TRBJ1-6	CSARGQGVYNSPLHF	TGCAGTGCTAGAGGACAGGGGGTTTATAATTCACCCCTCCACTTT
NA	few	TRBV7-6	TRBJ2-5	CASSFTGNLGTQYF	TGTGCCAGCAGCTTCACTGGGAACCTGGGGACCCAGTACTTC
NA	many	TRBV10-3	TRBJ2-7	CATGGIGQTSYEQYF	TGTGCCACTGGGGGTATAGGGCAGACCTCCTACGAGCAGTACTTC
NA	few	TRBV9	TRBJ2-7	CASSGGSGYEQYF	TGTGCCAGCAGCGGGGGTTCGGGATACGAGCAGTACTTC
NA	NA	TRBV5-1	TRBJ1-1	CASSLAVGGTEAFF	TGCGCCAGCAGCTTGGCGGTCGGAGGGACTGAAGCTTTCTTT
NA	once	TRBV9	TRBJ2-5	CASNKGGGETQYF	TGTGCCAGCAACAAAGGGGGAGGAGAGACCCAGTACTTC
TRBD1	few	TRBV29-1	TRBJ1-1	CSVKGQGMNTEAFF	TGCAGCGTTAAGGGACAGGGAATGAACACTGAAGCTTTCTTT
NA	NA	TRBV11-3	TRBJ2-3	CASSLGSAADTQYF	TGTGCCAGCAGCTTAGGTTCCGCGGCAGATACGCAGTATTTT
TRBD2	few	TRBV6-5	TRBJ2-5	CASSSPGLAGGRETQYF	TGTGCCAGCAGTTCCCCAGGACTAGCGGGGGGGCGAGAGACCCAGTACTTC
TRBD1	NA	TRBV7-8	TRBJ1-1	CASSHRQGDFAEAFF	TGTGCCAGCAGCCACCGACAGGGCGACTTTGCTGAAGCTTTCTTT
NA	NA	TRBV7-9	TRBJ1-2	CASSLDGHYGYTF	TGTGCCAGCAGCCTTGACGGTCACTATGGCTACACCTTC
TRBD2	NA	TRBV20-1	TRBJ2-5	CSVNIRRGKETQYF	TGCAGTGTTAATATTAGGCGGGGGAAAGAGACCCAGTACTTC
NA	NA	TRBV3-1	TRBJ1-6	CASSQGWQGNSPLHF	TGTGCCAGCAGCCAAGGCTGGCAGGGTAATTCACCCCTCCACTTT
NA	NA	TRBV5-1	TRBJ2-5	CASSLAHGTQETQYF	TGCGCCAGCAGCTTGGCCCATGGGACCCAAGAGACCCAGTACTTC
NA	few	TRBV29-1	TRBJ2-4	CSVAGDPMSKNIQYF	TGCAGCGTTGCGGGGGATCCGATGTCCAAAAACATTCAGTACTTC
TRBD1	few	TRBV20-1	TRBJ1-1	CSAPPGQYKIPTEAFF	TGCAGTGCTCCCCCGGGACAGTACAAAATCCCAACAGAAGCTTTCTTT
TRBD1	many	TRBV6-1	TRBJ2-3	CASRPGQGRSGSTDTQYF	TGTGCCAGCAGGCCGGGACAGGGTCGAAGCGGTAGTACAGATACGCAGTATTTT
TRBD1	few	TRBV6-1	TRBJ1-3	CASSRQGASSGNTIYF	TGTGCCAGCAGCAGACAGGGGGCTAGCTCTGGAAACACCATATATTTT
NA	few	TRBV29-1	TRBJ2-7	CSVLGLVSEQYF	TGCAGCGTTCTCGGACTGGTTAGCGAGCAGTACTTC
TRBD2	few	TRBV20-1	TRBJ2-3	CSAPLAGGTSTDTQYF	TGCAGTGCTCCCCTAGCGGGGGGAACAAGCACAGATACGCAGTATTTT
TRBD1	NA	TRBV12-3/TRBV12-4	TRBJ1-2	CASSSTGRGYTF	TGTGCCAGCAGTTCGACAGGGCGCGGCTACACCTTC